The clone carrying this TCR beta chain was seen a few times. Its antigen remains unidentified. These data originate in a study of cytomegalovirus exposure and HLA in healthy donors. Study at large: A prior study identified some 100 million unique TCR beta sequences from 200 million or so T cells. The Caucasian-associated ancestry cluster contained about four fifths of the roughly 370 genotyped donors.

CDR3 length: 14 residues. The germline gives CDR1 WSHSY, CDR2 SAAADI. J gave up 12 bases and V 4 bases, and 13 bases lay outside the gene matches. With 60 Vbeta and 13 Jbeta primers, the PCR was carried out. Per the study methods: Roughly 10 million shared chains were among 80 million or so unique TCR beta chains counted in a later analysis. Here immunoSEQ multiplex PCR was the method, and the copy in TCRdb shows in-frame clones only, minus some. Clone size and V and J calls were adopted from that table, with D and trimming inferred from the DNA. The table has approximately 150,000 clones, approximately 81% seen once; the top ten hold just over 2.5%. Study-wide points: Later on, analysis showed that most CMV-associated TCR beta chains appeared to be HLA-restricted.

V and J are TRBV10-2 and TRBJ2-3; 7 bases agree with TRBD2. The sequencing sample was made of PBMCs. The sequence was obtained from a young man in good health and CMV-seropositive. CDR3 coding DNA: TGCGCCAGCAGTGGTTTACAGACTAGCACGTCCCAGTATTTT. Its protein product is CASSGLQTSTSQYF.